These 26 T cell receptor beta chains were all obtained from the same sample, sequenced in a study of blood T cells in healthy people across ages. Combining a sample-barcoded 5' primer with a J-beta primer mix, a second PCR ran for roughly 6 to 12 cycles. TCRdb reprocessed the 5' RACE reads with MiXCR, giving one entry per CDR3 protein. The data contain approximately 680,000 distinct CDR3 sequences, about 34% of them singletons. Sequencing was performed on blood. These receptors all stem from a woman of 80 years or more in good health.

The rearrangement uses TRBV30 and TRBJ2-7, with D possibly being TRBD1 (6 bases). Germline values: CDR1 GTSNPN, CDR2 SVGIG (reference sequence). There are 12 residues in the CDR3. The ends were cut back, 3 bases at V and 3 bases at J, with 9 bases in the middle. CDR3 sequence: CAWRGAFYEQYF. The CDR3 coding sequence is TGTGCCTGGAGGGGGGCTTTCTACGAGCAGTACTTC.

About this clonotype: This may be a read error, as it is one base from a much larger clone. The chain combines TRBV12-3 or TRBV12-4 with TRBJ2-1, with 9 bases lining up with TRBD2. The CDR3 sequence is 16 residues long. This CDR3 reads CAGRSRASGVYNEQFF. CDR3 sequence (DNA): TGTGCCGGCAGGTCCCGAGCTAGCGGGGTATACAATGAGCAGTTCTTC.

About this clonotype itself: Mismatch with germline at one junction end may stem from a read error. The chain employs TRBV5-1 and TRBJ2-1; the D is unclear. Germline values: CDR1 SGHRS, CDR2 YFSETQ. The CDR3 covers 15 residues. The CDR3 here is CACSLAGSSSYEQFF. In DNA, the CDR3 is TGCGCCTGCAGCTTGGCCGGCTCCAGCTCCTACGAGCAGTTCTTC.

This clonotype has more than one count but fewer than ten. The junction and the germline gene differ at one end; a read error may be behind it. The rearrangement joins TRBV7-2 to TRBJ1-3, with D possibly matching TRBD1 (5 bases). Germline values: CDR1 SGHTA, CDR2 FQGNSA. The CDR3 has 15 amino acids. DNA for the CDR3: TGTGCCAGCAGCTTAGCAGGGGCCCCTGGAAGCACCATATATTTT. Translation: CASSLAGAPGSTIYF.

At least ten counts were recorded for this clonotype. The chain joins TRBV28 to TRBJ2-5; weak D call: TRBD1 (8 bases). Germline CDR1 MDHEN, CDR2 SYDVKM. Trimming pared 5 bases from V and 7 bases from J, leaving 20 bases between. This CDR3 has 15 amino acids. The CDR3 sequence: CASSRDRGSGGTQYF. CDR3 nucleotides: TGTGCCAGCAGTCGTGACAGGGGATCGGGAGGGACCCAGTACTTC.

As concerns this clonotype: Possible read error: a much larger clone is one base away. The CDR3 end shows no conserved phenylalanine or tryptophan, and so a read error is likely. This chain connects TRBV9 to TRBJ1-2, with 7 bases identical to TRBD1. The CDR3 has 14 residues. Unmatched junction bases numbered 9, after V lost 3 bases and J lost 7 bases. Germline V CDR1 and CDR2: SGDLS, YYNGEE. The CDR3 region is CASSDPTGWGGYTC. The CDR3 nucleotides read TGTGCCAGCAGCGACCCGACAGGGTGGGGTGGCTACACCTGC.

In regard to this clonotype: This clone may be a read error of a much larger clone one base away. J is TRBJ1-5 and V is TRBV5-6; TRBD1 matches at 7 bases. In germline, CDR1 is SGHDT, CDR2 YYEEEE. The CDR3 runs to 16 residues. The CDR3 spells CAGSQGGASNNQPQHF. For the CDR3, the DNA is TGTGCCGGCAGCCAGGGGGGAGCTAGCAACAATCAGCCCCAGCATTTT.

This clonotype came up many times. The J gene is TRBJ1-1, the V gene TRBV29-1, with unresolved D. V was trimmed by 4 bases and J by 2 bases, leaving 14 bases between them. Germline assignment: CDR1 SQVTM and CDR2 ANQGSEA. This CDR3 has 14 residues. The CDR3 sequence: CSVGLLTVNTEAFF. The CDR3 DNA is TGCAGCGTTGGCCTTCTAACAGTTAACACTGAAGCTTTCTTT.

The V and J genes are TRBV7-6 and TRBJ2-3; 11 bases agree with TRBD2. The CDR3 has 15 amino acids. V trimming: 8 bases; J trimming: 4 bases; junction bases outside the gene matches: 8. The germline gives CDR1 SGHVS, CDR2 FNYEAQ. The CDR3 protein is CASQLLAGAPDTQYF. The CDR3 nucleotides are TGTGCCAGCCAATTACTAGCGGGAGCTCCAGATACGCAGTATTTT.

This clonotype has more than one count but fewer than ten. J is TRBJ2-7 and V is TRBV9; D call uncertain. The CDR3 is 14 residues long. V lost 0 bases and J 3 bases, leaving 10 bases between the germline ends. The germline V gene encodes CDR1 SGDLS and CDR2 YYNGEE. The CDR3 nucleotides read TGTGCCAGCAGCGTAGGGGGAAAGGGCTACGAGCAGTACTTC. It is translated as CASSVGGKGYEQYF. Supplemented by reference TRBV9 and TRBJ2-7, the full variable domain reads DSGVTQTPKHLITATGQRVTLRCSPRSGDLSVYWYQQSLDQGLQFLIQYYNGEERAKGNILERFSAQQFPDLHSELNLSSLELGDSALYFCASSVGGKGYEQYFGPGTRLTVT.

A word on this clonotype: The CDR3 ends on some other residue instead of the conserved phenylalanine or tryptophan, so this is likely a read error. The chain links TRBV27 to TRBJ1-2; no reliable D call. Germline values: CDR1 MNHEY, CDR2 SMNVEV (reference sequence). The CDR3 is made up of 14 amino acids. Trimming shortened V by 4 bases and J by 4 bases, and 13 bases separated the two germline ends. CDR3: CASSYSLGFYGYTV. The DNA of the CDR3 is TGTGCCAGCAGTTACTCGCTGGGCTTCTATGGCTACACCGTC.

This clonotype was seen ten or more times. V and J are TRBV5-1 and TRBJ1-2; possibly TRBD1 for D (5 bases). The ends were cut back, 2 bases at V and 5 bases at J, with 16 bases in the middle. The V gene's germline CDR1 is SGHRS and CDR2 YFSETQ. The CDR3 consists of 15 residues. This chain's CDR3 is CASSFERGSPYGYTF. CDR3 in DNA: TGCGCCAGCAGCTTCGAACGGGGCAGTCCTTATGGCTACACCTTC.

This clonotype appeared a few times. This could be a read error, since a much larger clone is one nucleotide away. DNA for the CDR3: TGTGCCAGCAGCACAGATCGGACAGGGCGAGGCATTCTGTACTTC. Translated: CASSTDRTGRGILYF. The chain is built from TRBV9 and TRBJ2-4; 8 nucleotides match TRBD1. Germline-derived CDR1 and CDR2 are SGDLS and YYNGEE. The CDR3 length is 15 residues.

This clonotype was counted ten times or more. The V and J genes are TRBV29-1 and TRBJ2-4; D is unclear. CDR1 and CDR2 (germline): SQVTM, ANQGSEA. V lost 0 bases and J lost 7, with 10 bases in between. This CDR3 comprises 13 residues. The CDR3: CSVEDPRANIQYF. CDR3 bases: TGCAGCGTTGAAGATCCGAGAGCTAACATTCAGTACTTC.

Notes on this clonotype: This sequence may be a read error, since a much larger clone differs from it by one base. The genes are TRBV12-3 or TRBV12-4 and TRBJ2-3; D remains unclear. Trimming pared 2 bases from V and 2 bases from J, leaving 5 bases between. CDR3 length: 13 amino acids. CDR3 coding DNA: TGTGCCAGCAGTTTAATCACCACAGATACGCAGTATTTT. Its protein is CASSLITTDTQYF.

V is TRBV6-1 and J is TRBJ1-4, with D unresolved. Trimming left V 11 bases short and J 0 bases short, with 22 bases between. Germline loops: CDR1 MNHNS, CDR2 SASEGT. The CDR3 consists of 17 residues. CDR3 region: CAGGVRHMVATNEKLFF. Here the CDR3 DNA reads TGTGCCGGAGGCGTCAGACATATGGTTGCAACTAATGAAAAACTGTTTTTT.

This clonotype was picked up one time. CDR3 coding DNA: TGTGCCAGCAGTGACGGGCATACGAACACTGAAGCTTTCTTT. Residues: CASSDGHTNTEAFF. The chain carries TRBV2 and TRBJ1-1; D is unclear. This CDR3 has 14 residues. From germline, CDR1 is SNHLY and CDR2 FYNNEI. Trimming pared 3 bases from V and 1 base from J, leaving 9 bases between.

This clonotype was recorded many times. CDR3 nucleotides: TGTGCCAGCAGTTCCGGACAGGGGGACGAGCAGTACTTC. This encodes CASSSGQGDEQYF. V gene TRBV28 combines with J gene TRBJ2-7; 10 bases are a match to TRBD1. Germline CDR1 MDHEN, CDR2 SYDVKM. The trim removed 4 bases at V and 5 bases at J, leaving 2 bases unmatched. This CDR3 spans 13 amino acids.

The chain has TRBV20-1 and TRBJ2-7; the match to TRBD2 covers 7 bases. The CDR3 is 15 residues long. CDR1 DFQATT and CDR2 SNEGSKA come from the germline V gene (reference sequence). The trim removed 0 bases at V and 7 bases at J, leaving 12 bases unmatched. DNA for the CDR3: TGCAGTGCTAGAGATTGGGCGGGGGTGGGGAATGAGCAGTACTTC. Amino acid sequence: CSARDWAGVGNEQYF.

This clonotype was picked up a small number of times. A much larger clone lies one base from this, so it may be a read error. The chain combines TRBV10-3 with TRBJ2-3; no firm D call. V lost 6 bases and J 2 bases, leaving 9 bases between the germline ends. Germline CDR1 is ENHRY and CDR2 is SYGVKD. CDR3 length: 13 amino acids. The CDR3 nucleotides are TGTGCCATCAGGGACGACGACACAGATACGCAGTATTTT. Translating gives CAIRDDDTDTQYF.

This clonotype appeared a few times. The genes are TRBV2 and TRBJ2-5, with D unclear. V lost 7 bases and J lost 1, with 7 bases in between. CDR1 and CDR2 (germline): SNHLY, FYNNEI. The CDR3 has 12 residues. The CDR3 coding sequence is TGTGCCAGCACGGTCAGCCAAGAGACCCAGTACTTC. Protein product: CASTVSQETQYF.

This clonotype was found many times. The chain combines TRBV7-2 with TRBJ2-5; TRBD2 agrees at 7 bases. Germline V gives CDR1 SGHTA, CDR2 FQGNSA. CDR3 length: 14 amino acids. V shed 4 bases and J 5 bases; nucleotides not matched to a gene: 7. The CDR3 is CASSSWVGRETQYF. The CDR3 bases are TGTGCCAGCAGCTCCTGGGTCGGGAGGGAGACCCAGTACTTC. Combining the CDR3 with reference TRBV7-2 and TRBJ2-5 gives the whole variable domain GAGVSQSPSNKVTEKGKDVELRCDPISGHTALYWYRQSLGQGLEFLIYFQGNSAPDKSGLPSDRFSAERTGGSVSTLTIQRTQQEDSAVYLCASSSWVGRETQYFGPGTRLLVL.

In its sample, this clonotype was seen many times. This chain joins TRBV5-1 and TRBJ2-6, with D perhaps TRBD1 (6 bases). V lost 4 bases to trimming and J lost 3 bases, with 14 bases between them. Germline V gene data show CDR1 as SGHRS and CDR2 as YFSETQ. The CDR3 runs 16 residues. CDR3 in amino acids: CASSGDNLGGANVLTF. The CDR3 DNA sequence: TGCGCCAGCAGCGGGGACAATCTCGGTGGGGCCAACGTCCTGACTTTC.

This clonotype was detected many times. The chain employs TRBV15 and TRBJ2-3; D gene unclear. The CDR3 covers 16 residues. V lost 1 base and J 0 bases, leaving 11 bases between the germline ends. Germline-derived CDR1 and CDR2 are LNHNV and YYDKDF (reference sequence). The chain's CDR3 is CATSRGSTTSTDTQYF. The DNA of the CDR3 is TGTGCCACCAGCAGAGGATCCACCACCAGCACAGATACGCAGTATTTT.

In its sample, this clonotype was seen a few times. The CDR3 nucleotides are TGTGCCAGCAGCCGACGGTCAGGAGAGGGCAATCAGCCCCAGCATTTT. Its protein is CASSRRSGEGNQPQHF. This sequence joins TRBV5-6 and TRBJ1-5; D unclear. Germline CDR1 SGHDT, CDR2 YYEEEE. V was clipped by 4 bases and J by 2 bases, with 16 bases between them. The CDR3 extends over 16 amino acids.

This clonotype was counted ten times or more. V gene TRBV4-2 combines with J gene TRBJ2-1, with TRBD2 matching over 8 bases. V shed 0 bases, J shed 6 bases, and the junction held 4 bases outside the gene matches. Germline V gene lookup returns CDR1 LGHNA and CDR2 YNFKEQ. The CDR3 has 15 residues. CDR3 loop: CASSQDQAGGNEQFF. The CDR3 coding sequence is TGTGCCAGCAGCCAAGATCAGGCGGGGGGCAATGAGCAGTTCTTC.